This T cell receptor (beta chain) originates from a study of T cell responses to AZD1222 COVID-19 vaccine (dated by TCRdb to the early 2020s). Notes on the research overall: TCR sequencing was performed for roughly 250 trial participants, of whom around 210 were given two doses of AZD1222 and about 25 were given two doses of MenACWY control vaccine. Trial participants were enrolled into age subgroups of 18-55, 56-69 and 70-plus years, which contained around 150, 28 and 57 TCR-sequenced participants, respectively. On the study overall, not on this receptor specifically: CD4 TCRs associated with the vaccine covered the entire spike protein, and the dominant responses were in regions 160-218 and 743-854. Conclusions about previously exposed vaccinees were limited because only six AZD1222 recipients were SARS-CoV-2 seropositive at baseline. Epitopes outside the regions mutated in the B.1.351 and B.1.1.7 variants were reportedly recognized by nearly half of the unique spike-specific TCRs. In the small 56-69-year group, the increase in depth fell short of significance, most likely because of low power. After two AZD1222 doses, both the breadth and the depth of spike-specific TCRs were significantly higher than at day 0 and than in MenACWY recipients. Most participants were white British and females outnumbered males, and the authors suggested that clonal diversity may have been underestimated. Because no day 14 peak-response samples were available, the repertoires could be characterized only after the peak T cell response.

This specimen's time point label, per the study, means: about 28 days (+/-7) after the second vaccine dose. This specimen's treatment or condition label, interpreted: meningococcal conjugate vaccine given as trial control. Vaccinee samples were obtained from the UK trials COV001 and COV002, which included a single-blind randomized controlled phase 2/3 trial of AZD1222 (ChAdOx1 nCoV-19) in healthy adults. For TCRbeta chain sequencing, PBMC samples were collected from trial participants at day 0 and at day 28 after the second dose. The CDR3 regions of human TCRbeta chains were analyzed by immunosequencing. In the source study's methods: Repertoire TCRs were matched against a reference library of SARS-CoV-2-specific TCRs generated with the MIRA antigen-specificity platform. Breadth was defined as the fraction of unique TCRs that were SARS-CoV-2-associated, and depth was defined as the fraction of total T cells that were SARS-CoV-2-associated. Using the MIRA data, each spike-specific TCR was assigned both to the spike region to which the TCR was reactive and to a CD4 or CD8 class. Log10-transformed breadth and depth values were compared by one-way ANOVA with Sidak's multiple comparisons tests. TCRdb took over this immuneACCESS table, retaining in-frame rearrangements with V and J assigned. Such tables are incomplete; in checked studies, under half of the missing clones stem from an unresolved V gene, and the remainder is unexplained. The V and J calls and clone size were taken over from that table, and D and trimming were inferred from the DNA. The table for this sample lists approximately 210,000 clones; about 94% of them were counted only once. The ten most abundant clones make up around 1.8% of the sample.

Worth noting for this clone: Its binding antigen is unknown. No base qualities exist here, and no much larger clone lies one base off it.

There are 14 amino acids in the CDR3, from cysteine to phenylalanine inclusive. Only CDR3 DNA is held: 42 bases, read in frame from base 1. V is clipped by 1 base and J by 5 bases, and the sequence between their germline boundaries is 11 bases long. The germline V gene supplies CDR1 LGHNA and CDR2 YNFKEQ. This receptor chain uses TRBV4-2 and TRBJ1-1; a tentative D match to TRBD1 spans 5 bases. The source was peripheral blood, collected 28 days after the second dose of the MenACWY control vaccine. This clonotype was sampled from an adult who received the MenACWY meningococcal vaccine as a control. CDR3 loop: CASSQARDGTEAFF. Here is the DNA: TGTGCCAGCAGCCAAGCCCGGGACGGAACTGAAGCTTTCTTT.